This T cell receptor beta chain emerged from a study of blood T cell repertoires in COVID-19. Study as a whole: Samples of COVID-19 (acute and convalescent) were obtained from the United States, Italy and Spain. From T cells, B-cell-depleted T cells, or PBMCs came the material, which was cDNA or gDNA.

Seattle patients were enrolled during active infection and followed longitudinally. Trimming took 1 base from V and 3 from J, leaving 12 bases between them. This CDR3 has 16 amino acids. CDR1 and CDR2 from the germline V gene are LNHDA and SQIVND (reference sequence). In the study's own analysis: The authors estimated nucleated cell counts from reference gene primer amplification. Only in-frame clones appear in the TCRdb table, and some are missing; sequencing was by immunoSEQ multiplex PCR. V and J calls and clone size are copied from that table; D and trimming were computed from the DNA. Of around 110,000 clones listed, about 82% are singletons.

The material sequenced was peripheral blood. The receptor's source is a man older than 75 with COVID-19, enrolled during active disease. The chain employs TRBV19 and TRBJ2-2, with a possible D match to TRBD2 (6 bases). As DNA, the CDR3 is TGTGCCAGTAGTATAGGTTGGGGACTTTACACCGGGGAGCTGTTTTTT. This encodes CASSIGWGLYTGELFF. The full variable domain, with the rest looked up from reference TRBV19 and TRBJ2-2, is DGGITQSPKYLFRKEGQNVTLSCEQNLNHDAMYWYRQDPGQGLRLIYYSQIVNDFQKGDIAEGYSVSREKKESFPLTVTSAQKNPTAFYLCASSIGWGLYTGELFFGEGSRLTVL.